This TCR beta chain was documented in a study of high-grade serous ovarian cancer treatment subgroups. Details on this clone: As yet, its antigen is unknown.

Sequenced by immunoSEQ multiplex PCR; TCRdb stores in-frame clones only, minus some. The data show about 5,200 clones, almost 70% seen once. Tumor samples were taken before definitive surgery or chemotherapy. Study outcomes and limitations: Same-patient tumor repertoires overlapped at roughly 0.1 to 0.79; different patients barely overlapped. CDR1 and CDR2 were left unanalyzed; analyses focused on CDR3. These tumor repertoires lack spatial information from bulk sequencing.

From germline, CDR1 is KGHSH and CDR2 LQKENI. The junction had 12 bases not matched to a gene; V was cut back by 0 bases and J by 6 bases. The CDR3 has 17 residues. The sample comprised tumor tissue. The sequence derives from a human donor with high-grade serous ovarian cancer. V usage is TRBV18 and J usage is TRBJ1-1; 8 nucleotides line up with TRBD1. The CDR3 sequence: CASSPPGGQAPGAEAFF. CDR3 nucleotides: TGTGCCAGCTCACCACCGGGGGGACAGGCTCCCGGTGCTGAAGCTTTCTTT.